This is a list of T cell receptor beta chains from one sample in a study of cytomegalovirus exposure and HLA in healthy donors. Repertoires were generated with immunoSEQ multiplex PCR, while TCRdb's copy carries only in-frame clones and drops some. The table includes 150,000 or so clones, approximately 70% detected once. The specimen was PBMCs. The receptors were gathered from a woman in her sixties in good health and CMV-seropositive. The CDR3 runs from the conserved cysteine through the conserved F or W. The D gene is left open where the match is weak. Clone size is not always given. Where it is, it says once, few, many or a class for expanded clones.

-	TRBV6-5	TRBJ1-2	TRBD1	CASRGQVNCGYTF	TGTGCCAGCAGGGGACAGGTTAACTGTGGCTACACCTTC
-	TRBV6-5	TRBJ2-2	-	CASSYSEGVWTGELFF	TGTGCCAGCAGTTACTCAGAGGGGGTATGGACCGGGGAGCTGTTTTTT
-	TRBV5-4	TRBJ2-1	TRBD2	CASSYGGSGKGEQFF	TGTGCCAGCAGCTATGGGGGTAGCGGGAAGGGTGAGCAGTTCTTC
-	TRBV5-1	TRBJ2-7	-	CASSLDQGTYEQYF	TGCGCCAGCAGCTTGGATCAGGGGACCTACGAGCAGTACTTC
-	TRBV6-1	TRBJ2-7	-	CASSELSGPARGYEQYF	TGTGCCAGCAGTGAACTCAGCGGGCCGGCTAGGGGCTACGAGCAGTACTTC
-	TRBV27	TRBJ2-1	-	CASSLSPGHEQFF	TGTGCCAGCAGTTTATCCCCAGGCCATGAGCAGTTCTTC
-	TRBV25-1	TRBJ1-2	TRBD1	CASSEGQGSNYGYTF	TGTGCCAGCAGTGAAGGACAGGGGTCAAACTATGGCTACACCTTC
-	TRBV9	TRBJ2-7	-	CASSLNGNSYEQYF	TGTGCCAGCAGCCTCAACGGGAACTCCTACGAGCAGTACTTC
-	TRBV6-5	TRBJ1-5	TRBD1	CASKRDRGPQPQHF	TGTGCCAGCAAGCGGGACAGGGGGCCGCAGCCCCAGCATTTT
-	TRBV18	TRBJ1-5	-	CASSPRDTRVGSNQPQHF	TGTGCCAGCTCACCACGGGACACCAGGGTGGGTAGCAATCAGCCCCAGCATTTT
-	TRBV6-1	TRBJ1-1	-	CASSLLDLNTEAFF	TGTGCCAGCAGTTTGCTAGACCTGAACACTGAAGCTTTCTTT
few	TRBV5-1	TRBJ1-1	TRBD1	CASSLGQGFMNTEAFF	TGCGCCAGCAGCTTGGGACAGGGGTTTATGAACACTGAAGCTTTCTTT
-	TRBV11-2	TRBJ1-1	TRBD1	CASSQLGGALPSFF	TGTGCCAGCAGCCAGCTAGGGGGCGCGCTCCCGAGCTTCTTT
-	TRBV10-3	TRBJ1-1	-	CATTSGENTEAFF	TGTGCCACCACTTCAGGGGAGAACACTGAAGCTTTCTTT
-	TRBV5-8	TRBJ2-5	TRBD2	CASSSGLAGVVETQYF	TGTGCCAGCAGCTCGGGACTAGCGGGAGTAGTGGAGACCCAGTACTTC
-	TRBV28	TRBJ1-1	-	CASTYRPGVSTEAFF	TGTGCCAGCACCTATAGGCCGGGGGTCTCTACTGAAGCTTTCTTT
-	TRBV4-2	TRBJ2-1	-	CASRFGDSIYNEQFF	TGTGCCAGCCGTTTTGGGGACTCGATCTACAATGAGCAGTTCTTC
once	TRBV19	TRBJ1-1	-	CASSPMRAETEAFF	TGTGCCAGTAGTCCCATGAGGGCGGAGACTGAAGCTTTCTTT
once	TRBV14	TRBJ2-3	TRBD2	CASSPLTAGGRDTQYF	TGTGCCAGCAGCCCCCTTACAGCGGGAGGGCGGGATACGCAGTATTTT
-	TRBV5-4	TRBJ1-1	TRBD1	CASRPTRTGFRTEAFF	TGTGCCAGCCGCCCCACAAGGACAGGTTTTCGAACTGAAGCTTTCTTT
once	TRBV2	TRBJ1-2	-	CASSEAGHAYGYTF	TGTGCCAGCAGTGAAGCGGGGCACGCGTATGGCTACACCTTC
few	TRBV27	TRBJ2-1	TRBD2	CASSSGLTRNEQFF	TGTGCCAGCAGTTCGGGACTAACTCGGAATGAGCAGTTCTTC
few	TRBV28	TRBJ1-5	-	CASSLYKGTGHYLSPQHF	TGTGCCAGCAGTTTATATAAGGGAACAGGCCATTATTTATCGCCCCAGCATTTT
-	TRBV6-1	TRBJ2-1	TRBD2	CASRGSGSYEQFF	TGTGCCAGTAGAGGTAGCGGGAGTTATGAGCAGTTCTTC
-	TRBV5-1	TRBJ2-7	TRBD1	CASSLEGQGSYEQYF	TGCGCCAGCAGCTTGGAGGGACAGGGCTCCTACGAGCAGTACTTC
-	TRBV19	TRBJ1-2	-	CASSPQGSDGYTF	TGTGCCAGTAGTCCACAGGGTTCCGATGGCTACACCTTC
-	TRBV5-1	TRBJ2-7	-	CASSLPQDEQYF	TGCGCCAGCAGCTTGCCACAGGACGAGCAGTACTTC
-	TRBV6-5	TRBJ1-2	-	CASRFQQDSYGYTF	TGTGCCAGCAGATTCCAACAGGATAGCTATGGCTACACCTTC
-	TRBV28	TRBJ2-2	-	CATKAFTDTGELFF	TGTGCCACTAAAGCGTTCACGGACACCGGGGAGCTGTTTTTT
-	TRBV7-2	TRBJ2-7	-	CASSRGAGASYEQYF	TGTGCCAGCAGCCGGGGAGCGGGCGCCTCCTACGAGCAGTACTTC
-	TRBV7-9	TRBJ1-2	-	CASSRDSLYGYTF	TGTGCCAGCAGCCGGGACTCCCTCTATGGCTACACCTTC
-	TRBV5-1	TRBJ2-1	TRBD2	CASSLASRASGSNEQFF	TGCGCCAGCAGCTTGGCCAGTCGGGCTAGCGGGAGCAATGAGCAGTTCTTC
-	TRBV7-3	TRBJ2-7	-	CASSLEAGAVHEQYF	TGTGCCAGCAGCTTAGAAGCGGGCGCGGTCCACGAGCAGTACTTC
-	TRBV10-2	TRBJ1-1	-	CASNPGDTEAFF	TGCGCCAGCAACCCGGGGGACACTGAAGCTTTCTTT
-	TRBV5-6	TRBJ2-1	-	CASSSPLSSYNEQFF	TGTGCCAGCAGCTCTCCGTTGAGCTCCTACAATGAGCAGTTCTTC
few	TRBV19	TRBJ1-1	TRBD1	CASSPLTGQGSPEAFF	TGTGCCAGTAGTCCTTTAACGGGACAGGGGAGTCCTGAAGCTTTCTTT
once	TRBV5-4	TRBJ1-2	TRBD1	CASSRDSDGYTF	TGTGCCAGCAGCAGGGACAGCGACGGCTACACCTTC
-	TRBV28	TRBJ2-1	TRBD2	CASSLPTSGSSEQFF	TGTGCCAGCAGTTTACCGACTAGCGGGAGCTCTGAGCAGTTCTTC
-	TRBV7-2	TRBJ1-1	-	CASSPGLGHTEAFF	TGTGCCAGCAGCCCGGGATTGGGCCACACTGAAGCTTTCTTT
-	TRBV30	TRBJ2-7	TRBD2	CAWSSGTSGYEQYF	TGTGCCTGGAGCTCAGGGACTAGCGGCTACGAGCAGTACTTC
once	TRBV18	TRBJ1-1	TRBD1	CASSPQQLGQAQGTEAFF	TGTGCCAGCTCACCCCAACAATTGGGACAGGCCCAGGGCACTGAAGCTTTCTTT
-	TRBV28	TRBJ1-1	-	CASTNPQDTEAFF	TGTGCCAGCACTAATCCACAGGACACTGAAGCTTTCTTT
-	TRBV20-1	TRBJ2-7	-	CSAKARYEQYF	TGCAGTGCAAAGGCGCGGTACGAGCAGTACTTC
-	TRBV5-1	TRBJ2-2	TRBD2	CASSPAGETGELFF	TGCGCCAGCAGCCCAGCGGGAGAGACCGGGGAGCTGTTTTTT
-	TRBV6-5	TRBJ1-4	-	CATRRGLGEKLFF	TGTGCCACCCGAAGGGGATTGGGCGAAAAACTGTTTTTT
-	TRBV11-2	TRBJ1-2	TRBD1	CASSSQGARGYTF	TGTGCCAGCAGCTCACAGGGGGCGCGGGGCTACACCTTC
-	TRBV28	TRBJ1-1	-	CASSLGRVPNTEAFF	TGTGCCAGCAGTTTAGGGAGGGTCCCGAACACTGAAGCTTTCTTT
-	TRBV5-1	TRBJ2-3	TRBD2	CASSLRSGNSDTQYF	TGCGCCAGCAGCTTGCGTAGCGGGAATTCAGATACGCAGTATTTT
-	TRBV6-1	TRBJ2-5	-	CASSEVLAETQYF	TGTGCCAGCAGTGAAGTTCTAGCGGAGACCCAGTACTTC
once	TRBV5-8	TRBJ2-3	-	CASSFPVAADTQYF	TGTGCCAGCAGCTTCCCCGTAGCGGCAGATACGCAGTATTTT
-	TRBV5-6	TRBJ2-5	TRBD1	CASSYYRGPGETQYF	TGTGCCAGCAGCTATTACAGGGGGCCTGGGGAGACCCAGTACTTC
few	TRBV30	TRBJ2-5	TRBD2	CAWSVPGLAGVRRETQYF	TGTGCCTGGAGTGTACCGGGACTAGCGGGAGTCCGCCGGGAGACCCAGTACTTC
-	TRBV9	TRBJ1-2	-	CASSLPGPRYTF	TGTGCCAGCAGCCTCCCCGGTCCTCGGTACACCTTC
-	TRBV4-1	TRBJ2-5	-	CASSQDLPGSGAQYF	TGCGCCAGCAGCCAAGATCTACCCGGGTCCGGGGCCCAGTACTTC